This is a list of T cell receptor beta chains from one sample in a study of blood T cell repertoires in COVID-19. Only in-frame clones appear in the TCRdb table, and some are missing; sequencing was by immunoSEQ multiplex PCR. The sample gives 450,000 to 500,000 clones, 87% of which show up once; about 0.7% is in the top ten. Sequencing was done on a sample of PBMCs or T cells enriched from blood (not recorded which). All receptors derive from a woman younger than 30 who had recovered from COVID-19. Both conserved end residues are part of each CDR3. Fields, in order: CDR3 DNA, CDR3 protein, clone size, V gene, J gene, D gene. A D gene is named only where the DNA matches it firmly. Expanded clones are given a class, and other clones once, few, many or no size at all.

CDR3 DNA: TGTGCCACCTCCAGTCCGGGAAACACCATATATTTT
CDR3 protein: CATSSPGNTIYF
clone size: .
V gene: TRBV15
J gene: TRBJ1-3
D gene: .

CDR3 DNA: TGCGCCAGCAGCCCCCCGACAGGGGAAAACTCACCCCTCCACTTT
CDR3 protein: CASSPPTGENSPLHF
clone size: once
V gene: TRBV4-1
J gene: TRBJ1-6
D gene: TRBD1

CDR3 DNA: TGTGCCAGCAGCCGGGGCTCAGGCACAGATACGCAGTATTTT
CDR3 protein: CASSRGSGTDTQYF
clone size: .
V gene: TRBV4-2
J gene: TRBJ2-3
D gene: .

CDR3 DNA: TGTGCCAGCAGCCGAGGGACTGAAGCTTTCTTT
CDR3 protein: CASSRGTEAFF
clone size: .
V gene: TRBV11-2
J gene: TRBJ1-1
D gene: .

CDR3 DNA: TGTGCCAGCAGTCGCACAGGGGGCTATGACGAGCAGTACTTC
CDR3 protein: CASSRTGGYDEQYF
clone size: .
V gene: TRBV6-5
J gene: TRBJ2-7
D gene: TRBD1

CDR3 DNA: TGTGCCAGCAGTCCCCGGGGCAGGGGGCGTGAAACTGAAGCTTTCTTT
CDR3 protein: CASSPRGRGRETEAFF
clone size: .
V gene: TRBV28
J gene: TRBJ1-1
D gene: TRBD1

CDR3 DNA: TGTGCCACCAGTGATCCTGGGACTAGCGGGGGTTTCCTCCAAGAGACCCAGTACTTC
CDR3 protein: CATSDPGTSGGFLQETQYF
clone size: .
V gene: TRBV24-1
J gene: TRBJ2-5
D gene: TRBD2

CDR3 DNA: TGTGCCAGCAGCGCCCGGGACAGAAGTTACGAGCAGTACTTC
CDR3 protein: CASSARDRSYEQYF
clone size: .
V gene: TRBV7-2
J gene: TRBJ2-7
D gene: TRBD1

CDR3 DNA: TGTGCCACCAGTGTTGTCAGGGGGCCGGCTAATGAAAAACTGTTTTTT
CDR3 protein: CATSVVRGPANEKLFF
clone size: .
V gene: TRBV24-1
J gene: TRBJ1-4
D gene: TRBD1

CDR3 DNA: TGTGCCACCCGGGCGGGCGAGGTTCAGCCCCAGCATTTT
CDR3 protein: CATRAGEVQPQHF
clone size: .
V gene: TRBV19
J gene: TRBJ1-5
D gene: .

CDR3 DNA: TGTGCCAGCAGCCTCTCGGGACTAGCCGGAGATACGCAGTATTTT
CDR3 protein: CASSLSGLAGDTQYF
clone size: .
V gene: TRBV3-1/TRBV3-2
J gene: TRBJ2-3
D gene: TRBD2

CDR3 DNA: TGTGCCAGCCACCGCGGGGGGGGTTATAGCAATCAGCCCCAGCATTTT
CDR3 protein: CASHRGGGYSNQPQHF
clone size: .
V gene: TRBV6-6
J gene: TRBJ1-5
D gene: .

CDR3 DNA: TGTGCCAGCAAGGGACAGGCGGGGGGCTACACCTTC
CDR3 protein: CASKGQAGGYTF
clone size: .
V gene: TRBV7-3
J gene: TRBJ1-2
D gene: TRBD1

CDR3 DNA: TGTGCTAGTCGCCCCGCGGATCCGTATAGCAATCAGCCCCAGCATTTT
CDR3 protein: CASRPADPYSNQPQHF
clone size: once
V gene: TRBV12-5
J gene: TRBJ1-5
D gene: .

CDR3 DNA: TGTGCCAGCAGCCCCTCGCAGGGGGGAACAGATACGCAGTATTTT
CDR3 protein: CASSPSQGGTDTQYF
clone size: few
V gene: TRBV7-9
J gene: TRBJ2-3
D gene: .

CDR3 DNA: TGCGCCAGCCATCTGGGGACAGGGGGCTACGAGCAGTACTTC
CDR3 protein: CASHLGTGGYEQYF
clone size: .
V gene: TRBV5-1
J gene: TRBJ2-7
D gene: TRBD1

CDR3 DNA: TGTGCCAGCTCACCCTACACAGGAGTACCGGGCAGCAATCAGCCCCAGCATTTT
CDR3 protein: CASSPYTGVPGSNQPQHF
clone size: .
V gene: TRBV18
J gene: TRBJ1-5
D gene: .

CDR3 DNA: TGTGCCAGCAGCTTTCAGGGGAAAGGTGAAGCTTTCTTT
CDR3 protein: CASSFQGKGEAFF
clone size: .
V gene: TRBV5-4
J gene: TRBJ1-1
D gene: .

CDR3 DNA: TGTGCCAGCAGTTATGGGGGGGGGTATAATTCACCCCTCCACTTT
CDR3 protein: CASSYGGGYNSPLHF
clone size: .
V gene: TRBV6-6
J gene: TRBJ1-6
D gene: .

CDR3 DNA: TGCGCCAGCAGCCAAGAGAGAGGGGCAGGGGCTAATGAAAAACTGTTTTTT
CDR3 protein: CASSQERGAGANEKLFF
clone size: .
V gene: TRBV4-1
J gene: TRBJ1-4
D gene: .

CDR3 DNA: TGTGCCAGCAGCCAACTAGCGGGGACCTACGAGCAGTACTTC
CDR3 protein: CASSQLAGTYEQYF
clone size: .
V gene: TRBV3-1/TRBV3-2
J gene: TRBJ2-7
D gene: TRBD2

CDR3 DNA: TGTGCCAGCAGCCCTACGGGGGGCTTGAACACTGAAGCTTTCTTT
CDR3 protein: CASSPTGGLNTEAFF
clone size: few
V gene: TRBV5-4
J gene: TRBJ1-1
D gene: .

CDR3 DNA: TGTGCCAGTAGGGCCGGGACAGGCCGCACAGATACGCAGTATTTT
CDR3 protein: CASRAGTGRTDTQYF
clone size: .
V gene: TRBV19
J gene: TRBJ2-3
D gene: TRBD1

CDR3 DNA: TGTGCCAGCAGTGAATTTGGACTAGACGAGACCCAGTACTTC
CDR3 protein: CASSEFGLDETQYF
clone size: .
V gene: TRBV6-1
J gene: TRBJ2-5
D gene: TRBD2

CDR3 DNA: TGTGCCAGCAGCCCGGGACTGCTCACTGAAGCTTTCTTT
CDR3 protein: CASSPGLLTEAFF
clone size: .
V gene: TRBV5-6
J gene: TRBJ1-1
D gene: .

CDR3 DNA: TGCGCCAGCGGGGCGGGGGGAGCAGATACGCAGTATTTT
CDR3 protein: CASGAGGADTQYF
clone size: .
V gene: TRBV10-2
J gene: TRBJ2-3
D gene: TRBD2

CDR3 DNA: TGTGCCACTAGCAGAATGACGGACAGTTCGAACACTGAAGCTTTCTTT
CDR3 protein: CATSRMTDSSNTEAFF
clone size: .
V gene: TRBV27
J gene: TRBJ1-1
D gene: .

CDR3 DNA: TGTGCCAGCAGTACGACAAGCGGACTAAATCAGCCCCAGCATTTT
CDR3 protein: CASSTTSGLNQPQHF
clone size: .
V gene: TRBV6-5
J gene: TRBJ1-5
D gene: .

CDR3 DNA: TGCGCCAGCAGTCAATCCGACGGGAATGAGCAGTTCTTC
CDR3 protein: CASSQSDGNEQFF
clone size: once
V gene: TRBV23-1
J gene: TRBJ2-1
D gene: .

CDR3 DNA: TGTGCCAGCAGTGATAAGATTAGCTCCTATAATTCACCCCTCCACTTT
CDR3 protein: CASSDKISSYNSPLHF
clone size: .
V gene: TRBV2
J gene: TRBJ1-6
D gene: .

CDR3 DNA: TGTGCCAGCAGCTCAGGGGGCGGCGGGGGCGCGCTAGGGGCAGATACGCAGTATTTT
CDR3 protein: CASSSGGGGGALGADTQYF
clone size: .
V gene: TRBV7-6
J gene: TRBJ2-3
D gene: .

CDR3 DNA: TGTGCCAGTAGCCGAACTCCGGGACAGTTCAATCAGCCCCAGCATTTT
CDR3 protein: CASSRTPGQFNQPQHF
clone size: .
V gene: TRBV19
J gene: TRBJ1-5
D gene: TRBD1

CDR3 DNA: TGCGCCAGCAGCCAAGTTCTCAACCGACAAATTAATGAGCAGTTCTTC
CDR3 protein: CASSQVLNRQINEQFF
clone size: .
V gene: TRBV4-1
J gene: TRBJ2-1
D gene: .

CDR3 DNA: TGTGCCAGCAGGACTTGGGAAACAGGGGAGACCCAGTACTTC
CDR3 protein: CASRTWETGETQYF
clone size: .
V gene: TRBV6-5
J gene: TRBJ2-5
D gene: .

CDR3 DNA: TGTGCCAGTACCAGGACAGGGAAGCTGAACACTGAAGCTTTCTTT
CDR3 protein: CASTRTGKLNTEAFF
clone size: .
V gene: TRBV19
J gene: TRBJ1-1
D gene: TRBD1

CDR3 DNA: TGTGCCAGCAGTTTATTGGGCGGGCCGAGCTCCTACGAGCAGTACTTC
CDR3 protein: CASSLLGGPSSYEQYF
clone size: .
V gene: TRBV27
J gene: TRBJ2-7
D gene: .

CDR3 DNA: TGTGCCACCAGTGATAGGGCAGGGCGGCGTGAGCAGTTCTTC
CDR3 protein: CATSDRAGRREQFF
clone size: .
V gene: TRBV24-1
J gene: TRBJ2-1
D gene: .

CDR3 DNA: TGTGCCAGTAGTATAGGGGACAGGGGCCACGAGCAGTACTTC
CDR3 protein: CASSIGDRGHEQYF
clone size: .
V gene: TRBV19
J gene: TRBJ2-7
D gene: TRBD1

CDR3 DNA: TGCGCCAGCACTCTAACTCTTCTACAGGGGAGAGGCAGATATGGCTACACCTTC
CDR3 protein: CASTLTLLQGRGRYGYTF
clone size: .
V gene: TRBV4-1
J gene: TRBJ1-2
D gene: TRBD1

CDR3 DNA: TGTGCCAGCAATAAAGGACAGCAAGAGACCCAGTACTTC
CDR3 protein: CASNKGQQETQYF
clone size: .
V gene: TRBV2
J gene: TRBJ2-5
D gene: .

CDR3 DNA: TGTGCCAGCAGTGAAACTGGTCGTGGTGGAAACACCATATATTTT
CDR3 protein: CASSETGRGGNTIYF
clone size: .
V gene: TRBV6-1
J gene: TRBJ1-3
D gene: .

CDR3 DNA: TGTGCCAGTTCCGGGGGCTATGGCTACACCTTC
CDR3 protein: CASSGGYGYTF
clone size: .
V gene: TRBV5-6
J gene: TRBJ1-2
D gene: .

CDR3 DNA: TGTGCCAGCAGCACCCCGGGCAGGGCTACATACAATCAGCCCCAGCATTTT
CDR3 protein: CASSTPGRATYNQPQHF
clone size: .
V gene: TRBV28
J gene: TRBJ1-5
D gene: .

CDR3 DNA: TGTGCCAGCAGCTTGCCGGGACAGGGCTCTTACAATGAGCAGTTCTTC
CDR3 protein: CASSLPGQGSYNEQFF
clone size: .
V gene: TRBV5-6
J gene: TRBJ2-1
D gene: TRBD1

CDR3 DNA: TGTGCCTGGGGGAAACGGGACAGAAACTATGGCTACACCTTC
CDR3 protein: CAWGKRDRNYGYTF
clone size: .
V gene: TRBV30
J gene: TRBJ1-2
D gene: TRBD1

CDR3 DNA: TGTGCCAGCAGCTTTCGGACAGACCTGTTCTCTGGAAACACCATATATTTT
CDR3 protein: CASSFRTDLFSGNTIYF
clone size: .
V gene: TRBV5-5
J gene: TRBJ1-3
D gene: .

CDR3 DNA: TGTGCCTGGAGTCTCAGGGGCTCTGGAAACACCATATATTTT
CDR3 protein: CAWSLRGSGNTIYF
clone size: .
V gene: TRBV30
J gene: TRBJ1-3
D gene: .

CDR3 DNA: TGCGCCAGCAGCCAACCTGGGGCAGGGGGGCGGTATGGCTACACCTTC
CDR3 protein: CASSQPGAGGRYGYTF
clone size: .
V gene: TRBV4-1
J gene: TRBJ1-2
D gene: TRBD1

CDR3 DNA: TGTGCCAGCAAGGAGGGTGGGAACACTGAAGCTTTCTTT
CDR3 protein: CASKEGGNTEAFF
clone size: .
V gene: TRBV28
J gene: TRBJ1-1
D gene: .

CDR3 DNA: TGTGCCAGCAGCCCGGGAACCCTCGGGGAGCAGTACTTC
CDR3 protein: CASSPGTLGEQYF
clone size: .
V gene: TRBV7-9
J gene: TRBJ2-7
D gene: .

CDR3 DNA: TGTGCCAGCAGCAACGCGGGAGTGGCTGGAAACACCATATATTTT
CDR3 protein: CASSNAGVAGNTIYF
clone size: once
V gene: TRBV28
J gene: TRBJ1-3
D gene: .

CDR3 DNA: TGTGCCAGTAGTACGAGCGGGGGGGCCTCCTACGAGCAGTACTTC
CDR3 protein: CASSTSGGASYEQYF
clone size: .
V gene: TRBV19
J gene: TRBJ2-7
D gene: TRBD2